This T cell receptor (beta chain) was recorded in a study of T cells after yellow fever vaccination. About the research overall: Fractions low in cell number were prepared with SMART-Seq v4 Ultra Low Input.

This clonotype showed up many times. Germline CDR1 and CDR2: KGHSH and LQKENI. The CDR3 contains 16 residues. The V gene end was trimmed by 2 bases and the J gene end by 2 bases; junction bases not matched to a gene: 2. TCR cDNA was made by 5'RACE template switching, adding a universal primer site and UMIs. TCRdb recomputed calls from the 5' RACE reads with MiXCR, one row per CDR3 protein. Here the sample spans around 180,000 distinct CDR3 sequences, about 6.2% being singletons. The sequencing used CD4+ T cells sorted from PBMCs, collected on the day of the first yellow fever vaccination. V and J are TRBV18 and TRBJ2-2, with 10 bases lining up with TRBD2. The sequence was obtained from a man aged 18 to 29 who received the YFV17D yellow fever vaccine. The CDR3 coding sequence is TGTGCCAGCTCACCAGGACTAGCGGAAAACACCGGGGAGCTGTTTTTT. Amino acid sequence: CASSPGLAENTGELFF.